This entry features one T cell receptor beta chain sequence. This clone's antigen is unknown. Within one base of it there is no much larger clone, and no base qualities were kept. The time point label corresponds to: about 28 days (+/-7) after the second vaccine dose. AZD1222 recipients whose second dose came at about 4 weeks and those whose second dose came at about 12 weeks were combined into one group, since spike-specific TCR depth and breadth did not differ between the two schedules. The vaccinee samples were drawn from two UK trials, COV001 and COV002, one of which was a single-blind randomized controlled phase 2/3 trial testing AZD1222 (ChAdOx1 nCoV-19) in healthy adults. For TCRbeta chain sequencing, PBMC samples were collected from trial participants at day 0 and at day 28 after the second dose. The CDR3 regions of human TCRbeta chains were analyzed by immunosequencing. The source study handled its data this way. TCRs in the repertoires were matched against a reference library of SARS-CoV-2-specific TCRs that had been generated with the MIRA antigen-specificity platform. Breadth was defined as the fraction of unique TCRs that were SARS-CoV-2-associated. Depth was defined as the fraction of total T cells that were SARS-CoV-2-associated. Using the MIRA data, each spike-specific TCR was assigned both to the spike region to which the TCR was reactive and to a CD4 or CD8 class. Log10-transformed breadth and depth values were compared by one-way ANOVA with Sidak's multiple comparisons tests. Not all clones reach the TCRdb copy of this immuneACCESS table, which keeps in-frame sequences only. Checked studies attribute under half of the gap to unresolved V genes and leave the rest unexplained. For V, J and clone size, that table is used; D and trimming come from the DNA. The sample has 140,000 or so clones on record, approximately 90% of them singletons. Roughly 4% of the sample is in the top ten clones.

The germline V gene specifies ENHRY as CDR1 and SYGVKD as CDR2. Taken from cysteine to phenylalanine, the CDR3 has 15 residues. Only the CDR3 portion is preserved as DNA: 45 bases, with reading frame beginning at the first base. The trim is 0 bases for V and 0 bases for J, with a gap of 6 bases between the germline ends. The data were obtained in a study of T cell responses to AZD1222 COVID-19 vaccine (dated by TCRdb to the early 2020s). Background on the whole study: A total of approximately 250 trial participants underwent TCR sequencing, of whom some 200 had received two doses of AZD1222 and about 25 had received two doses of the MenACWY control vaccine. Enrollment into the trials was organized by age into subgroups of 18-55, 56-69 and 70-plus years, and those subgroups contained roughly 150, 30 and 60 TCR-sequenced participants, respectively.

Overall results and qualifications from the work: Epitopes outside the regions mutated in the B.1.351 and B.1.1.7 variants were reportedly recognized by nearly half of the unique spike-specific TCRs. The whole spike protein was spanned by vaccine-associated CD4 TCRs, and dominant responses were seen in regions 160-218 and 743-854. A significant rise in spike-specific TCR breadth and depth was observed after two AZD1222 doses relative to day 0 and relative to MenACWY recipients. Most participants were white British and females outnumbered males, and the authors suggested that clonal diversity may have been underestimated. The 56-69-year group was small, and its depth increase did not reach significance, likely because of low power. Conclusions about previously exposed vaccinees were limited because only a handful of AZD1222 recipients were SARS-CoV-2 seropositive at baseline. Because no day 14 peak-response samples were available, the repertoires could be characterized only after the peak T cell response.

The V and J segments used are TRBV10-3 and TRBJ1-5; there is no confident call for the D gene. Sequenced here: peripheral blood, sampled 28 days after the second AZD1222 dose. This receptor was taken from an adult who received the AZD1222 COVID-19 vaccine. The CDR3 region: CAISESEYSNQPQHF. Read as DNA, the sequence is TGTGCCATCAGTGAGTCGGAGTATAGCAATCAGCCCCAGCATTTT.